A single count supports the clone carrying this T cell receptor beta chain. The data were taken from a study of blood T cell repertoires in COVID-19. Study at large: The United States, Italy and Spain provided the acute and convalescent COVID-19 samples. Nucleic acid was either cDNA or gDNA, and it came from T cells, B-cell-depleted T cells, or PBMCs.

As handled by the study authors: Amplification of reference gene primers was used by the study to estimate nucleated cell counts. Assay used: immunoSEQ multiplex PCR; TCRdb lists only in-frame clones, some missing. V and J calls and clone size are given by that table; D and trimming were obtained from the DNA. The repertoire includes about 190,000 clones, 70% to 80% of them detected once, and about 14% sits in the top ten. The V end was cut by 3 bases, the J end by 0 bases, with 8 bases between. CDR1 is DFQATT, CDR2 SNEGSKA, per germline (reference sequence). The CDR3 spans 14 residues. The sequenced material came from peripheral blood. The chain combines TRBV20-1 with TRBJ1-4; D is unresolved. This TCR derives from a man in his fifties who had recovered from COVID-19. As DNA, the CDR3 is TGCAGTGCTAGTGCGGGAGCAACTAATGAAAAACTGTTTTTT. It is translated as CSASAGATNEKLFF.